Shown below are 6 T cell receptor beta chains from a single sample sequenced in a study of cytomegalovirus exposure and HLA in healthy donors. PCR employed 60 Vbeta and 13 Jbeta primers. Libraries were prepared by immunoSEQ multiplex PCR; TCRdb keeps only in-frame clonotypes and omits some of them. The table shows approximately 210,000 clones, with around 73% occurring only once. The specimen sequenced was PBMCs. The receptor set was obtained from a woman in her 30s in good health and CMV-seropositive.

V and J are TRBV28 and TRBJ1-6; D is possibly TRBD1 (6 bases). The length of the CDR3 is 14 residues. The germline V gene has CDR1 MDHEN and CDR2 SYDVKM. Trimming shortened V by 4 bases and J by 9 bases, and 13 bases separated the two germline ends. The CDR3 protein is CASSSWEGGSPLHF. The CDR3 DNA reads as TGTGCCAGCAGTTCATGGGAAGGGGGTTCACCCCTCCACTTT.

The V call is TRBV21-1, the J call TRBJ1-5. TRBV21-1 is labeled a pseudogene. This CDR3 spans 16 amino acids. For the CDR3, the DNA is TGTGCCAGCAGCAAAGGAGGCATACTGGGCAATCAGCCCCAGCATTTT. It translates to CASSKGGILGNQPQHF.

This sequence joins TRBV20-1 and TRBJ1-2, with 9 bases aligning to TRBD1. There are 11 residues in the CDR3. Germline assignment: CDR1 DFQATT and CDR2 SNEGSKA (reference sequence). CDR3 nucleotides: TGCAGCGGACAGGGGAACTATGGCTACACCTTC. Translating gives CSGQGNYGYTF.

The chain carries TRBV11-1 and TRBJ1-6; 8 bases are shared with TRBD1. Germline CDR1 is SGHAT and CDR2 is FQDESV (reference sequence). The CDR3 has 14 residues. V shed 5 bases and J 6 bases; nucleotides not matched to a gene: 3. The CDR3 protein is CASSQGAGNSPLHF. CDR3 coding DNA: TGTGCCAGCAGCCAGGGGGCGGGTAATTCACCCCTCCACTTT.

The J gene is TRBJ2-1, the V gene TRBV4-2; 11 nucleotides agree with TRBD2. Per germline, CDR1 LGHNA and CDR2 YNFKEQ. V was pared by 4 bases and J by 10 bases, with 9 bases of the junction left unmatched. The CDR3 is 15 amino acids. CDR3 sequence reads: CASSRGLAGGSEQFF. As DNA, the CDR3 is TGTGCCAGCAGCCGGGGGCTAGCGGGAGGCTCGGAGCAGTTCTTC.

The chain employs TRBV28 and TRBJ2-1; perhaps TRBD1 as D (6 bases). This CDR3 spans 13 amino acids. Trimming pared 6 bases from V and 8 bases from J, leaving 14 bases between. CDR1 and CDR2 from the germline V gene are MDHEN and SYDVKM. DNA of the CDR3: TGTGCCAGCAGCAAGGGGGACAACTATGAGCAGTTCTTC. Its translation: CASSKGDNYEQFF.